This T cell receptor (beta chain) was recovered during a study of brain T cells in children with intractable seizures. TCRdb's copy holds only in-frame clones and misses some; the assay was immunoSEQ multiplex PCR. The sample yields 110,000 or so clones, 94% seen once. J was trimmed by 2 bases and V by 5 bases; bases with no gene match: 4. CDR1 and CDR2 from the germline V gene are SGDLS and YYNGEE. CDR3 length: 14 residues. This sequence joins TRBV9 and TRBJ2-5; TRBD1 agrees at 9 bases. The material was peripheral blood, obtained at surgery. The origin of this receptor is a boy under two years old with hemimegalencephaly and intractable seizures. The CDR3 reads CASRSGTGQETQYF. CDR3 sequence (DNA): TGTGCCAGCAGATCCGGGACAGGGCAAGAGACCCAGTACTTC.